This T cell receptor (beta chain) is drawn from a study of monozygotic twins with inflammatory bowel disease. CDR1 MNHNS and CDR2 SASEGT come from the germline V gene. This CDR3 is 18 amino acids long. Isolation of total RNA was performed on whole blood, with no prior T cell sorting. Study-level points and caveats: Healthy co-twins had higher TCRbeta inverse Simpson diversity than their IBD twins. In these data, no single strong IBD-associated signal or clonotype received support.

TCRdb reprocessed the 5' RACE reads and keeps a single row for each CDR3 protein, giving no DNA. This sample's table reports roughly 200,000 distinct CDR3 sequences. A word on this clonotype: Its target is not known.

This TCR derives from a human donor with ulcerative colitis or Crohn's disease, or a healthy co-twin of an affected twin (not recorded which). Sample: blood. The chain is built from TRBV6-1 and TRBJ1-4; TCRdb indicates TRBD1, and absent DNA this call remains unverified. CDR3 sequence: CASSDVKHRRSTNEKLFF.